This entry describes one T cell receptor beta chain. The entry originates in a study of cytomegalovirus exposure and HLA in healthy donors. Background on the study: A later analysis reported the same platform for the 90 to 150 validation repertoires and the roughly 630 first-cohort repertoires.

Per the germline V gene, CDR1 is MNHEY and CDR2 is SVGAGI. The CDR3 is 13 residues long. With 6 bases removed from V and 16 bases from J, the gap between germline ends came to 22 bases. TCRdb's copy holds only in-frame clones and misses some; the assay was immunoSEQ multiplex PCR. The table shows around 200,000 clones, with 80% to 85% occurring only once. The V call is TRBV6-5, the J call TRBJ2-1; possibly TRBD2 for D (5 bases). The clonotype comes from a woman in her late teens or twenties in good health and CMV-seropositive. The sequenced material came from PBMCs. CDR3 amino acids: CASSSRSPAGVFF. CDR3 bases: TGTGCCAGCAGCTCTCGCTCTCCGGCGGGCGTTTTCTTC.